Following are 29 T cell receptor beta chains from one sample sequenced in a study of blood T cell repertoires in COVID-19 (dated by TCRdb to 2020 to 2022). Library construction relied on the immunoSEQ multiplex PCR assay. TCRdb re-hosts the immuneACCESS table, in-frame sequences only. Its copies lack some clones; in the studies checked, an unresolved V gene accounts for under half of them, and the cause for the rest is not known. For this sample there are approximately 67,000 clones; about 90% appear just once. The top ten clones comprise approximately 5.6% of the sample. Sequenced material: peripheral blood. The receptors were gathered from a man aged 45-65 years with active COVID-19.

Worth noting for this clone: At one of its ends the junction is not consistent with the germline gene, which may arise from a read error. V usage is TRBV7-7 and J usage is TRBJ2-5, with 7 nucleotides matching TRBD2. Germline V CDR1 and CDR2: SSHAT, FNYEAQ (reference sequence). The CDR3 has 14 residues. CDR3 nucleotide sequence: TGTGCTAGCAGCTCGGGGGAGGGGCACGAGACCCAGTACTTC. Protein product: CASSSGEGHETQYF.

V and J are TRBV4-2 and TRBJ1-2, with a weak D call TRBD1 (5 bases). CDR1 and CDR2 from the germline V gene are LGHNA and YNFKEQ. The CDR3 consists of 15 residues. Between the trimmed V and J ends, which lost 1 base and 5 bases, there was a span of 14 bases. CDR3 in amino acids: CASSQGGGILYGYTF. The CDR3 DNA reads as TGTGCCAGCAGCCAAGGGGGCGGGATACTGTATGGCTACACCTTC.

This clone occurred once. The CDR3 here is CAIGLADTDTQYF. The CDR3 DNA follows: TGTGCCATCGGACTAGCGGACACAGATACGCAGTATTTT. The V gene is TRBV6-5, the J gene TRBJ2-3; TRBD2 agrees at 10 bases. Trimming took 10 bases from V and 2 from J; bases not matched to a gene: 3. Germline-derived CDR1 and CDR2 are MNHEY and SVGAGI. This CDR3 has 13 amino acids.

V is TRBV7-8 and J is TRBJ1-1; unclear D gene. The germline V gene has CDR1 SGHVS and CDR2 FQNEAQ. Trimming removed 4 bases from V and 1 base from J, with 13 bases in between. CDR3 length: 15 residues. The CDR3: CASSWGAASNTEAFF. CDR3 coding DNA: TGTGCCAGCAGCTGGGGAGCTGCTTCGAACACTGAAGCTTTCTTT. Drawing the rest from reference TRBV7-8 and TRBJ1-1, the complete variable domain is GAGVSQSPRYKVAKRGQDVALRCDPISGHVSLFWYQQALGQGPEFLTYFQNEAQLDKSGLPSDRFFAERPEGSVSTLKIQRTQQEDSAVYLCASSWGAASNTEAFFGQGTRLTVV.

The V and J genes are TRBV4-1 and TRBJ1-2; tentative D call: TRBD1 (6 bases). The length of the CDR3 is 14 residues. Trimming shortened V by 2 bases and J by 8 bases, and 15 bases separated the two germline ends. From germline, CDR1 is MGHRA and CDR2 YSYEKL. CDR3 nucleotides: TGCGCCAGCAGCCAACCTTTCGGACAGTACGGCTACACCTTC. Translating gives CASSQPFGQYGYTF.

CDR3 sequence: CASRPGLAGAGSKNIQYF. As DNA, the CDR3 is TGTGCCAGCAGACCTGGACTAGCGGGAGCTGGGTCCAAAAACATTCAGTACTTC. This chain links TRBV6-2 or TRBV6-3 with TRBJ2-4; 13 bases are a match to TRBD2. CDR3 length equals 18 residues. Germline loops: CDR1 MNHEY, CDR2 SVGEGT. V gave up 6 bases and J gave up 2 bases; unmatched junction bases: 10.

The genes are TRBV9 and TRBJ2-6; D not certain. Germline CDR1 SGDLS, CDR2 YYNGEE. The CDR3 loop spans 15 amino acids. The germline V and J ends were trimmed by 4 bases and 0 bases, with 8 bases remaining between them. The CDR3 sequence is CASSPLSSGANVLTF. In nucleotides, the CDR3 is TGTGCCAGCAGCCCCCTCTCCTCTGGGGCCAACGTCCTGACTTTC.

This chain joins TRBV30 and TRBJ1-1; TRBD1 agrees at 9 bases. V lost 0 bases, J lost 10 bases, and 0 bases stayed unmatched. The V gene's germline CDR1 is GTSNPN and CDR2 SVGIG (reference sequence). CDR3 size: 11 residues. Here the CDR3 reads CAWSVQGAAFF. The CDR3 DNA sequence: TGTGCCTGGAGTGTACAGGGGGCAGCTTTCTTT. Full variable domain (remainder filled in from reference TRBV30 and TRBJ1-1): SQTIHQWPATLVQPVGSPLSLECTVEGTSNPNLYWYRQAAGRGLQLLFYSVGIGQISSEVPQNLSASRPQDRQFILSSKKLLLSDSGFYLCAWSVQGAAFFGQGTRLTVV.

CDR3 bases: TGTGCCAGCAGTTTAATTAGGACAGGGTATGGCTACACCTTC. This gives the protein CASSLIRTGYGYTF. The chain joins TRBV28 to TRBJ1-2, with 8 bases lining up with TRBD1. The V segment lost 2 bases and the J segment 5 bases; nucleotides outside the gene matches: 4. The germline CDR1 and CDR2 sequences are MDHEN and SYDVKM. The CDR3 loop spans 14 amino acids.

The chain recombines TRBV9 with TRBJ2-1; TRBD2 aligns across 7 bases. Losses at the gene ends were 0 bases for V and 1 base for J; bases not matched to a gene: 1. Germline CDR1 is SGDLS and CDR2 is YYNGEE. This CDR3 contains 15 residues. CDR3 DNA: TGTGCCAGCAGCGTAGGCGGGGGTTCCTACAATGAGCAGTTCTTC. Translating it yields CASSVGGGSYNEQFF. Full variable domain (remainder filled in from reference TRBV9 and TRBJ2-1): DSGVTQTPKHLITATGQRVTLRCSPRSGDLSVYWYQQSLDQGLQFLIQYYNGEERAKGNILERFSAQQFPDLHSELNLSSLELGDSALYFCASSVGGGSYNEQFFGPGTRLTVL.

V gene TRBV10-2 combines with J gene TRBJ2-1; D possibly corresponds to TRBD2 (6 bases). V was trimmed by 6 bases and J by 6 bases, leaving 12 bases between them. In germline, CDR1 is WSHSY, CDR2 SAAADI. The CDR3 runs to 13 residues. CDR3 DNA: TGCGCCAGCAGGGGGGACTCCAGCAATGAGCAGTTCTTC. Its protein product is CASRGDSSNEQFF.

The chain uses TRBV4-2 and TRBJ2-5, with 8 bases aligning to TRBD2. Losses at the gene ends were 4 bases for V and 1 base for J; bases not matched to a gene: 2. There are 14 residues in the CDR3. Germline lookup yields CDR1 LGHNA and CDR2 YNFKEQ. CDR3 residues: CASSLGTSQETQYF. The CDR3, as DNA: TGTGCCAGCAGCCTCGGGACTAGCCAAGAGACCCAGTACTTC.

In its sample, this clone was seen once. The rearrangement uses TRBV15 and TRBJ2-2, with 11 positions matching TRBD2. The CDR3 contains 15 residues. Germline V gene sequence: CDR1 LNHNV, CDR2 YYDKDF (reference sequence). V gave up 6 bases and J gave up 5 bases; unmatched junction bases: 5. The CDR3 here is CATSSGRAGTGELFF. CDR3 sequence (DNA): TGTGCCACCAGTAGCGGGAGGGCAGGTACCGGGGAGCTGTTTTTT.

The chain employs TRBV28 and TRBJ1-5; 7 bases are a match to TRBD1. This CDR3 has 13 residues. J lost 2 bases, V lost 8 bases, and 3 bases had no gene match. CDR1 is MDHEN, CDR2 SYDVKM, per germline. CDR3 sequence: CASQGDRNQPQHF. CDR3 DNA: TGTGCCAGCCAGGGGGATCGCAATCAGCCCCAGCATTTT. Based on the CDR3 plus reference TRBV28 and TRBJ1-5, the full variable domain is DVKVTQSSRYLVKRTGEKVFLECVQDMDHENMFWYRQDPGLGLRLIYFSYDVKMKEKGDIPEGYSVSREKKERFSLILESASTNQTSMYLCASQGDRNQPQHFGDGTRLSIL.

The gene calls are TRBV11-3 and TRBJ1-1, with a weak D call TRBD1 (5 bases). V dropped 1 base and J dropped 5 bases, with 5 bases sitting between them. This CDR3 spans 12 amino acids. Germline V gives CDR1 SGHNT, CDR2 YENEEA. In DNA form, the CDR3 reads TGTGCCAGCAGCTTAGGACAGACTGAAGCTTTCTTT. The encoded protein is CASSLGQTEAFF.

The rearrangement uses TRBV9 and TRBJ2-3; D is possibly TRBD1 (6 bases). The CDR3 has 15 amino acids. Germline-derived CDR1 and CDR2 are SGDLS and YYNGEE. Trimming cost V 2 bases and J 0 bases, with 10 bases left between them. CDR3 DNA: TGTGCCAGCAGCGTTTTAAGGGGGAGCACAGATACGCAGTATTTT. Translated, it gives CASSVLRGSTDTQYF. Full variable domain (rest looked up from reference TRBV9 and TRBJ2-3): DSGVTQTPKHLITATGQRVTLRCSPRSGDLSVYWYQQSLDQGLQFLIQYYNGEERAKGNILERFSAQQFPDLHSELNLSSLELGDSALYFCASSVLRGSTDTQYFGPGTRLTVL.

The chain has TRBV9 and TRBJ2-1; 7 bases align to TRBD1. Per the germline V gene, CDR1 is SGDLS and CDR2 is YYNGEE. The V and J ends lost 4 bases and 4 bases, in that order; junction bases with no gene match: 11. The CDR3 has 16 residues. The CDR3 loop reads CASSPLTGVLYNEQFF. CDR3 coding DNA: TGTGCCAGCAGCCCCCTCACAGGGGTTTTATACAATGAGCAGTTCTTC.

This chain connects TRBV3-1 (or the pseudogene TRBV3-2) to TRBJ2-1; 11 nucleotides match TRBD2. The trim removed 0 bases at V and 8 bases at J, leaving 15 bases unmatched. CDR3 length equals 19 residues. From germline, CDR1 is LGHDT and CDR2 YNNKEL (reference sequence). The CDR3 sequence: CASSQDRLAGNLNGDEQFF. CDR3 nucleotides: TGTGCCAGCAGCCAAGATCGACTAGCGGGGAATTTAAATGGGGATGAGCAGTTCTTC.

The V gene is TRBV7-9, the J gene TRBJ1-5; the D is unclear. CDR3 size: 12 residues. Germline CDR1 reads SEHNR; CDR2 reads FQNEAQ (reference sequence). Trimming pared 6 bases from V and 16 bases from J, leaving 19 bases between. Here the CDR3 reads CASSQDWGVQHF. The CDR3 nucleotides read TGTGCCAGCAGTCAGGATTGGGGAGTCCAACATTTT.

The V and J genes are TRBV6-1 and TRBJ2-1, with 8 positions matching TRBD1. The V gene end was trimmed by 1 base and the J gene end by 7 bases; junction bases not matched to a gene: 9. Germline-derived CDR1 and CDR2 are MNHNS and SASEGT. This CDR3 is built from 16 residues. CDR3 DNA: TGTGCCAGCAGTGAAGGGGCAGGGGGCTTTCGTAATGAGCAGTTCTTC. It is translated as CASSEGAGGFRNEQFF.

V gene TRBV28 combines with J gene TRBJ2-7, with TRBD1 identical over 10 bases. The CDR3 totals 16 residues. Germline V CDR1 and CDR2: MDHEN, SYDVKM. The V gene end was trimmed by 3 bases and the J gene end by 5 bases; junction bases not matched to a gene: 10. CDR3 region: CASSLFPGQGFHEQYF. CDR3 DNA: TGTGCCAGCAGTTTGTTCCCGGGACAGGGGTTCCACGAGCAGTACTTC.

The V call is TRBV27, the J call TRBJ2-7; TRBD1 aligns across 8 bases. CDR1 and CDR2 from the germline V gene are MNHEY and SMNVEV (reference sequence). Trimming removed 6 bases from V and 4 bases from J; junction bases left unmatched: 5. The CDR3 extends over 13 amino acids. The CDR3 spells CASRAGGGYEQYF. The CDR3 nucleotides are TGTGCCAGCAGAGCAGGGGGCGGGTACGAGCAGTACTTC.

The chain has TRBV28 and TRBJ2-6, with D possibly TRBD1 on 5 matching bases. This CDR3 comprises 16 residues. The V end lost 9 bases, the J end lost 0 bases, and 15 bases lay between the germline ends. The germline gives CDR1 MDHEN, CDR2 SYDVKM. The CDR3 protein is CASKGPGLSGANVLTF. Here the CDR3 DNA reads TGTGCCAGTAAGGGGCCAGGGCTCTCTGGGGCCAACGTCCTGACTTTC.

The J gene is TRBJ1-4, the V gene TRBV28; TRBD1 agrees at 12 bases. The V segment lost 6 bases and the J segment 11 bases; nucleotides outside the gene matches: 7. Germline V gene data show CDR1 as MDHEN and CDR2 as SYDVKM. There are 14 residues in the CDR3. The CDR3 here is CASRPGTGGYKLFF. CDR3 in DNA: TGTGCCAGCAGACCGGGGACAGGGGGCTATAAACTGTTTTTT.

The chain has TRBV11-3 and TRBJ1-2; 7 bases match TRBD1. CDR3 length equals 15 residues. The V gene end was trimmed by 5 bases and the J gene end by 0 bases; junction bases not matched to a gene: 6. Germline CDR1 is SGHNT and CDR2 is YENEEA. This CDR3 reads CASSPGTATNYGYTF. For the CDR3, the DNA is TGTGCCAGCAGCCCCGGGACAGCTACTAACTATGGCTACACCTTC.

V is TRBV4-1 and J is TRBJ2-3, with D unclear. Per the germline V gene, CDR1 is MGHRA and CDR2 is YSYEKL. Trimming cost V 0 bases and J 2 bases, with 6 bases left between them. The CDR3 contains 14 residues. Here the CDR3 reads CASSQELATDTQYF. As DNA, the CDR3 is TGCGCCAGCAGCCAAGAATTGGCCACAGATACGCAGTATTTT.

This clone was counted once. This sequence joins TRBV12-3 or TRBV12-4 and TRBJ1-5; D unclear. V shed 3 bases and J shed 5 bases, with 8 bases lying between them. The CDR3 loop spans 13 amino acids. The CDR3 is CASSFGDYQPQHF. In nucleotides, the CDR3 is TGTGCCAGCAGTTTTGGAGATTATCAGCCCCAGCATTTT.

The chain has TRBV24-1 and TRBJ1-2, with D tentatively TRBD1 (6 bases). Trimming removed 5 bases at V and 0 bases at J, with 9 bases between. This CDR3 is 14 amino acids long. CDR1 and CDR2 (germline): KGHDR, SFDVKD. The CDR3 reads CATSARDTNYGYTF. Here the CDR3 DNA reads TGTGCCACCAGTGCCCGGGACACTAACTATGGCTACACCTTC.

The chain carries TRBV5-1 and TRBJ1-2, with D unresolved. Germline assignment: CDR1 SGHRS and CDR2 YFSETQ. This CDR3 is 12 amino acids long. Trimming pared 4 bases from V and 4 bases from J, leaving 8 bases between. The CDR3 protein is CASSKDSYGYTF. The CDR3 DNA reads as TGCGCCAGCAGCAAGGACTCCTATGGCTACACCTTC.